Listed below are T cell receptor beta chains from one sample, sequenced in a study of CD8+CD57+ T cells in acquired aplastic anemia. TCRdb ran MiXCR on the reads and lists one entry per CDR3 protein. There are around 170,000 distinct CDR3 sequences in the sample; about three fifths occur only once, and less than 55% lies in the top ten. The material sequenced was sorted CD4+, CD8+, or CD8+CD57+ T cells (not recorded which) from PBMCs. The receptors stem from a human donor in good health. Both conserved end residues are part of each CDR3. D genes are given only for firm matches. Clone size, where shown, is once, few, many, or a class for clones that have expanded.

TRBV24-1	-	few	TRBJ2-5	CATSRRRGSWETQYF	TGTGCCACCAGTAGGAGGAGAGGTTCATGGGAGACCCAGTACTTC
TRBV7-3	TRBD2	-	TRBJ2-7	CASIGGASGAYEQYF	TGTGCCAGCATCGGAGGGGCTAGCGGGGCCTACGAGCAGTACTTC
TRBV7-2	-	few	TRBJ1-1	CASSARGRENTEAFF	TGTGCCAGCAGCGCCCGGGGGCGCGAGAACACTGAAGCTTTCTTT
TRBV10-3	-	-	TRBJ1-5	CAISGTNQPQHF	TGTGCCATCAGTGGGACTAATCAGCCCCAGCATTTT
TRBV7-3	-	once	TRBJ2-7	CASTSGGNSYEQYF	TGTGCCAGCACCTCAGGCGGGAACTCCTACGAGCAGTACTTC
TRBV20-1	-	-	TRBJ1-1	CSAREDPKLPEAFF	TGCAGTGCTAGAGAAGACCCCAAACTCCCTGAAGCTTTCTTT
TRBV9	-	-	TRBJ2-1	CASSVASGPYNEQFF	TGTGCCAGCAGCGTAGCAAGCGGGCCTTACAATGAGCAGTTCTTC
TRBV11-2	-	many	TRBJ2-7	CASSLEGEQYF	TGTGCCAGCAGCCTAGAGGGGGAGCAGTACTTC
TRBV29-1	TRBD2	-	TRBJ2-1	CSVTGAGPSYNEQFF	TGCAGCGTAACCGGAGCGGGGCCCTCCTACAATGAGCAGTTCTTC
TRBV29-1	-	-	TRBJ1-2	CSVHSNYGYAF	TGCAGCGTTCACAGCAACTATGGCTACGCCTTC
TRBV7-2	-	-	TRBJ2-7	CASSLAHRAREQYF	TGTGCCAGCAGCTTAGCACACAGGGCCCGCGAGCAGTACTTC
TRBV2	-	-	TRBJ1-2	CASSDSVGQSNLYGYTF	TGTGCCAGCAGTGACTCGGTAGGACAGAGTAATCTCTATGGCTACACCTTC
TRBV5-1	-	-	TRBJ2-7	CASSRDGNYGQYF	TGCGCCAGCAGTCGGGACGGAAACTACGGGCAGTACTTC
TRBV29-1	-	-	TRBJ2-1	CSVVVGHKQFF	TGCAGCGTTGTAGTTGGCCACAAGCAGTTCTTC
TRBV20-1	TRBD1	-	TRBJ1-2	CSARDPVDRGHGYTF	TGCAGTGCTAGAGATCCCGTGGACAGGGGGCATGGCTACACCTTC
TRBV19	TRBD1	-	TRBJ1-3	CASSGPGTAGNTIYF	TGTGCCAGTAGTGGGCCCGGGACAGCTGGAAACACCATATATTTT
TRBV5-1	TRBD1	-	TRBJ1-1	CASSWTGTANTEAFF	TGCGCCAGCAGCTGGACTGGGACAGCGAACACTGAAGCTTTCTTT
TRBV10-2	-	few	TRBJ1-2	CASSAGPNYGYTF	TGCGCCAGCAGTGCAGGGCCCAACTATGGCTACACCTTC
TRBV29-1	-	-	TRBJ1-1	CSVVGTEAFF	TGCAGCGTTGTGGGCACTGAAGCTTTCTTT
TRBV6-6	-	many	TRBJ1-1	CASSYSRATEAFF	TGTGCCAGCAGTTACTCTCGGGCCACTGAAGCTTTCTTT
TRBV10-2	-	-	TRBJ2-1	CASSEVDERFF	TGCGCCAGCAGTGAGGTTGATGAGCGGTTCTTC
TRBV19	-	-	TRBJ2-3	CASGLAGGTDTQYF	TGTGCCAGCGGCCTTGCGGGTGGTACAGATACGCAGTATTTT
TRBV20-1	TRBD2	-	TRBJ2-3	CSASTGGSWDTQYF	TGCAGTGCTAGTACGGGAGGCTCGTGGGATACGCAGTATTTT
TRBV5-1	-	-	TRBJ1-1	CASSLWSNTEAFF	TGCGCCAGCTCCCTCTGGTCCAACACTGAAGCTTTCTTT
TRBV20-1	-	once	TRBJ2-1	CSARGGTDYNEQFF	TGCAGTGCTAGGGGGGGCACGGATTACAATGAGCAGTTCTTC
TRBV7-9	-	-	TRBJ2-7	CASSLQSSYEQYF	TGTGCCAGCAGCTTACAGTCCTCCTACGAGCAGTACTTC
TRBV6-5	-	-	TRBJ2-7	CASSVLDTEGEQYF	TGTGCCAGCAGCGTCCTGGACACAGAGGGGGAGCAGTACTTC
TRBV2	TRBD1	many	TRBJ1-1	CASSPNLNGQGTEAFF	TGTGCCAGCAGTCCCAACCTAAATGGACAGGGGACTGAAGCTTTCTTT
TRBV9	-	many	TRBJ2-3	CASSVEGETVDTQYF	TGTGCCAGCAGCGTAGAGGGAGAGACAGTCGATACGCAGTATTTT
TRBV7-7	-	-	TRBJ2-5	CASSLGWGDQETQYF	TGTGCCAGCAGCTTAGGCTGGGGGGACCAAGAGACCCAGTACTTC
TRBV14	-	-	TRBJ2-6	CASSHSSGANVLTF	TGTGCCAGCAGCCACAGTTCCGGGGCCAACGTCCTGACTTTC
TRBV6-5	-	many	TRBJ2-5	CASRNREKETQYF	TGTGCCAGCAGAAACAGGGAAAAAGAGACCCAGTACTTC
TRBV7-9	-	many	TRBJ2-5	CASSRQGAGGQETQYF	TGTGCCAGCAGCCGGCAGGGGGCGGGAGGGCAAGAGACCCAGTACTTC
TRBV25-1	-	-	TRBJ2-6	CASRPFGSSGANVLTF	TGTGCCAGCAGACCCTTCGGCAGCTCTGGGGCCAACGTCCTGACTTTC
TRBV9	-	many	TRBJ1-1	CASSVAGNTEAFF	TGTGCCAGCAGCGTAGCAGGGAACACTGAAGCTTTCTTT
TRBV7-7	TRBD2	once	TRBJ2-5	CASSAPGGTQYF	TGTGCTAGCAGCGCCCCGGGGGGGACCCAGTACTTC
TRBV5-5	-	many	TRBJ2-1	CASSFERLSSYNEQFF	TGTGCCAGCAGCTTTGAGCGCCTGAGCTCCTACAATGAGCAGTTCTTC
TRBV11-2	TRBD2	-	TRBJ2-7	CASSFALAVRSYEQYF	TGTGCCAGCAGCTTCGCCCTAGCGGTTCGTTCCTACGAGCAGTACTTC
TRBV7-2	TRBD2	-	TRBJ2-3	CASSPPSGKDTQYF	TGTGCCAGCAGCCCACCTAGCGGGAAGGACACGCAGTATTTT
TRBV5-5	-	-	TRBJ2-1	CASSLPFRSNEQFF	TGTGCCAGCAGCCTACCCTTCAGGAGTAATGAGCAGTTCTTC
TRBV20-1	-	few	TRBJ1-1	CSARSAMNTEAFF	TGCAGTGCCCGATCGGCTATGAACACTGAAGCTTTCTTT
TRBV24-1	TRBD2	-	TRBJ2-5	CATSDLVPEREGHETQYF	TGTGCCACCAGTGATTTGGTCCCGGAGCGGGAGGGTCATGAGACCCAGTACTTC
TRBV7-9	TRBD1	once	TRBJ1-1	CASSSGQVAGTEAFF	TGTGCCAGCAGCTCCGGACAGGTGGCAGGCACTGAAGCTTTCTTT
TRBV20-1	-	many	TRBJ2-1	CSVPYTREQFF	TGCAGTGTTCCCTATACAAGGGAGCAGTTCTTC
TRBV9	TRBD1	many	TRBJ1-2	CASSGQGRGNYGYTF	TGTGCCAGCAGCGGACAGGGGAGGGGTAACTATGGCTACACCTTC
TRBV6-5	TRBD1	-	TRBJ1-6	CASSYGQGTPLHF	TGTGCCAGCAGTTACGGACAGGGAACACCCCTCCACTTT
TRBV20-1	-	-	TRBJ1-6	CSARDNGEPLHF	TGCAGTGCTAGAGATAATGGGGAACCCCTCCACTTT
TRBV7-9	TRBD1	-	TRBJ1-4	CASSSSDREREQATNEKLFF	TGTGCCAGCAGCTCCTCTGACAGGGAGCGGGAGCAGGCAACTAATGAAAAACTGTTTTTT
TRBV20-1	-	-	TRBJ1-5	CSATWDPKGNQPQHF	TGCAGTGCTACTTGGGACCCAAAGGGCAATCAGCCCCAGCATTTT
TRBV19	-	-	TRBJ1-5	CASSIRTGDQPQHF	TGTGCCAGTAGTATTCGGACCGGAGATCAGCCCCAGCATTTT
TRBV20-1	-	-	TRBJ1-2	CSASGQRGYGYTF	TGCAGTGCTAGCGGACAGAGGGGCTATGGCTACACCTTC
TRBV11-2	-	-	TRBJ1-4	CASTQGWTNEKLFF	TGTGCCAGCACGCAGGGGTGGACTAATGAAAAACTGTTTTTT
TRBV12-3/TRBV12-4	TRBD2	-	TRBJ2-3	CASSPPSGPQYF	TGTGCCAGCAGTCCACCTAGCGGGCCGCAGTATTTT
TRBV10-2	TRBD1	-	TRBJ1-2	CASCLTGREFGYTF	TGCGCCAGCTGCTTGACAGGGAGAGAATTTGGCTACACCTTC
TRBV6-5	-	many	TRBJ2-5	CASSTNGETQYF	TGTGCCAGCAGTACAAACGGGGAGACCCAGTACTTC
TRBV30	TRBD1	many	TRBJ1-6	CAGQGTHSPLHF	TGTGCCGGACAGGGGACCCATTCACCCCTCCACTTT
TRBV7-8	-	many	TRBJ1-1	CASSLVFGNTEAFF	TGTGCCAGCAGCTTAGTGTTCGGGAACACTGAAGCTTTCTTT
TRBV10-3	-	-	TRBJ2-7	CAISNQGGGSYEQYF	TGTGCCATCAGCAACCAGGGAGGGGGCTCCTACGAGCAGTACTTC
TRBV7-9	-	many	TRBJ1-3	CASRAAGTKGNTIYF	TGTGCCAGCAGAGCCGCCGGGACAAAAGGAAACACCATATATTTT
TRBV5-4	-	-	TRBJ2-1	CASSLQLGEQFF	TGTGCCAGCAGCTTGCAGCTCGGGGAGCAGTTCTTC